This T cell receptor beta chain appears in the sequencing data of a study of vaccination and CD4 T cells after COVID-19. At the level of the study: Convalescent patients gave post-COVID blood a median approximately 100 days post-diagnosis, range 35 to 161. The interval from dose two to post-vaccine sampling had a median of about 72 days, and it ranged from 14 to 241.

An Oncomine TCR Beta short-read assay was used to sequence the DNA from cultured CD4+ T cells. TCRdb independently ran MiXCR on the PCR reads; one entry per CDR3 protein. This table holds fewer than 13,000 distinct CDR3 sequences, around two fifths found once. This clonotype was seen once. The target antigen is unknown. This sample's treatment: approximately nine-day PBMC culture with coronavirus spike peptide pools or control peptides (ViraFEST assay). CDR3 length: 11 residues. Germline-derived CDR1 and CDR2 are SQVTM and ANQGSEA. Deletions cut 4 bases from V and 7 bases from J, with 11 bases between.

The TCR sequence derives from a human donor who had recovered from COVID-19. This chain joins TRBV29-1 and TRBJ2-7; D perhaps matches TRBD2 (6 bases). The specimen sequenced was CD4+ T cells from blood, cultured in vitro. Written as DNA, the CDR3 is TGCAGCGTTGCGGAGGGTCGGGAGCAGTACTTC. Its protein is CSVAEGREQYF.